This T cell receptor beta chain was recorded in a study of cytomegalovirus exposure and HLA in healthy donors. Broader study findings: In vitro experiments confirmed that a few CMV-associated chains were specific for CMV antigens.

The V end was cut by 5 bases, the J end by 1 base, with 11 bases between. The CDR3 covers 14 residues. The V gene's germline CDR1 is MNHEY and CDR2 SVGAGI. The method was immunoSEQ multiplex PCR; TCRdb's version includes in-frame clones alone and lacks a portion of them. The sample carries fewer than 400,000 clones, approximately 85% recorded once. As for this clone: Its antigen remains unidentified.

The material sequenced was PBMCs. The receptor was derived from a man aged 30-40 years in good health and CMV-seronegative. The V and J genes are TRBV6-5 and TRBJ1-2; D not resolved. The CDR3 loop is CASSLRRGNYGYTF. CDR3 DNA: TGTGCCAGCAGTCTCCGCAGAGGTAACTATGGCTACACCTTC.